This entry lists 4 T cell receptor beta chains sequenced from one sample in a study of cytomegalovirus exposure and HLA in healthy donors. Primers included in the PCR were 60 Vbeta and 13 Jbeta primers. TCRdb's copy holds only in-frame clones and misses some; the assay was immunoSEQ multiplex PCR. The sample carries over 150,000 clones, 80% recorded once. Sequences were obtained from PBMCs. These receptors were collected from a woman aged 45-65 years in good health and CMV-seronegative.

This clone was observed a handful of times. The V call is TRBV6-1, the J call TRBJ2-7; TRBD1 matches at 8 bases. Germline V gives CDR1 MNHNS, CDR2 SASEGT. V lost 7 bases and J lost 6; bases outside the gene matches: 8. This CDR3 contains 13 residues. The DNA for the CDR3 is TGTGCCAGCAAGACAGGGGATTCGGGCGAGCAGTACTTC. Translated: CASKTGDSGEQYF.

The CDR3 nucleotides read TGTGCCAGCAGCCAAGGAGGTTACGGCAATCAGCCCCAGCATTTT. This gives the protein CASSQGGYGNQPQHF. The J gene is TRBJ1-5, the V gene TRBV14; D not certain. The germline CDR1 and CDR2 sequences are SGHDN and FVKESK. CDR3 length equals 15 residues. The ends were cut back, 1 base at V and 2 bases at J, with 9 bases in the middle.

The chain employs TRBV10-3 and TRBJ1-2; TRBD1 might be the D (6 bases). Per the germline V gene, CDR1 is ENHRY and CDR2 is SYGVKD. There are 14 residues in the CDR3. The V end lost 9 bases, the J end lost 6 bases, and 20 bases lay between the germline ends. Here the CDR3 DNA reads TGTGCCATAAGGATGTCAGGGGATTTCGATGGCTACACCTTC. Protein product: CAIRMSGDFDGYTF.

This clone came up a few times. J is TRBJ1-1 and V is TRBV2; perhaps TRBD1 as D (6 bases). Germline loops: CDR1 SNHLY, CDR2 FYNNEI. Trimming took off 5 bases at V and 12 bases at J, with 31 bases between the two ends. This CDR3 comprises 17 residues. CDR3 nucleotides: TGTGCCAGCAGTAAGGAGTCCGTCAGGGGCTCGGTTGTGGGAACTTTCTTT. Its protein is CASSKESVRGSVVGTFF.